Below are 26 T cell receptor beta chains sequenced from a single sample in a study of blood T cell repertoires in COVID-19. The protocol was immunoSEQ multiplex PCR, while the TCRdb copy is restricted to in-frame clones and leaves out a portion. Found here are approximately 200,000 clones, roughly 84% of them singletons; the top ten hold more than 7%. The specimen sequenced was PBMCs or T cells enriched from blood (not recorded which). These receptors came from a man in his thirties or forties in a cohort exposed to, infected with or recovered from COVID-19 (not recorded which).

This clone appeared once. The V and J genes are TRBV5-5 and TRBJ1-2, with 9 positions matching TRBD1. CDR1 SGHKS and CDR2 YYEKEE come from the germline V gene (reference sequence). V dropped 1 base and J dropped 8; count of bases not matched to a gene: 18. The CDR3 spans 18 residues. Here the CDR3 DNA reads TGTGCCAGCAGCTTGCACTCTTTGATTGGGGACAGGGAACGGGGCTACACCTTC. Its protein product is CASSLHSLIGDRERGYTF. Supplemented by reference TRBV5-5 and TRBJ1-2, the full variable domain reads DAGVTQSPTHLIKTRGQQVTLRCSPISGHKSVSWYQQVLGQGPQFIFQYYEKEERGRGNFPDRFSARQFPNYSSELNVNALLLGDSALYLCASSLHSLIGDRERGYTFGSGTRLTVV.

V and J are TRBV27 and TRBJ1-2, with a weak D call TRBD1 (6 bases). The CDR3 spans 13 residues. Deletions cut 6 bases from V and 8 bases from J, with 16 bases between. Germline loops: CDR1 MNHEY, CDR2 SMNVEV (reference sequence). CDR3 bases: TGTGCCAGCAGCACCTGGGGGCCCGGAGGCTACACCTTC. This encodes CASSTWGPGGYTF.

V usage is TRBV6-1 and J usage is TRBJ2-2; TRBD2 is a possible D gene (6 bases). V was cut by 3 bases and J by 6 bases, with 11 bases left in between. Looked up from germline, CDR1 is MNHNS and CDR2 is SASEGT. The CDR3 has 14 amino acids. The CDR3: CASSDYGGAGELFF. The DNA for the CDR3 is TGTGCCAGCAGTGATTACGGAGGGGCCGGGGAGCTGTTTTTT.

The rearrangement links TRBV5-4 to TRBJ1-3, with 9 bases identical to TRBD1. After removal of 3 bases from V and 1 base from J, the junction contained 2 bases not matched to a gene. Germline V gene lookup returns CDR1 SGHNT and CDR2 YYREEE (reference sequence). CDR3 length: 15 residues. The DNA for the CDR3 is TGTGCCAGCAGCTCGACAGGGGGATCTGGAAACACCATATATTTT. Translated, it gives CASSSTGGSGNTIYF.

The chain links TRBV27 to TRBJ2-1, with TRBD2 identical over 7 bases. This CDR3 is built from 15 residues. V trimming: 6 bases; J trimming: 3 bases; junction bases outside the gene matches: 8. Germline assignment: CDR1 MNHEY and CDR2 SMNVEV (reference sequence). CDR3 in DNA: TGTGCCAGCAGCTACGGACTAGATCTCTACAATGAGCAGTTCTTC. As protein: CASSYGLDLYNEQFF.

This clone has just one count. V gene TRBV7-9 combines with J gene TRBJ2-5; 7 nucleotides line up with TRBD2. Losses at the gene ends were 7 bases for V and 3 bases for J; bases not matched to a gene: 11. The CDR3 length is 15 residues. Germline V gives CDR1 SEHNR, CDR2 FQNEAQ (reference sequence). CDR3 nucleotide sequence: TGTGCCAGCAACCGGGCGGGGGAAGGGAAAGAGACCCAGTACTTC. Translation: CASNRAGEGKETQYF.

The gene calls are TRBV18 and TRBJ2-3; weak D call: TRBD2 (5 bases). Germline lookup yields CDR1 KGHSH and CDR2 LQKENI. With 0 bases removed from V and 0 bases from J, the gap between germline ends came to 10 bases. The CDR3 runs to 16 residues. CDR3 coding DNA: TGTGCCAGCTCACCACCCCAGCGGCACAGCACAGATACGCAGTATTTT. Its translation is CASSPPQRHSTDTQYF.

V usage is TRBV5-6 and J usage is TRBJ2-1; 8 bases agree with TRBD2. V lost 4 bases and J lost 7; bases outside the gene matches: 22. The CDR3 length is 19 residues. Germline CDR1 and CDR2: SGHDT and YYEEEE. The CDR3, as DNA: TGTGCCAGCAGCCGAGTGTCAAGGATCGAGCGGGAGTACGGTAATGAGCAGTTCTTC. Residues: CASSRVSRIEREYGNEQFF.

The rearrangement joins TRBV7-6 to TRBJ1-4, with 7 bases aligning to TRBD1. The length of the CDR3 is 16 residues. CDR1 and CDR2 (germline): SGHVS, FNYEAQ. Unmatched junction bases numbered 8, after V lost 5 bases and J lost 2 bases. The CDR3 DNA reads as TGTGCCAGCAGCAATACTCGACAGGGCACTAATGAAAAACTGTTTTTT. Amino acids: CASSNTRQGTNEKLFF.

The gene calls are TRBV4-3 and TRBJ2-5, with no clear D. Germline V gene sequence: CDR1 LGHNA, CDR2 YSLEER. There are 13 residues in the CDR3. The V end was cut by 1 base, the J end by 1 base, with 4 bases between. The CDR3 DNA is TGCGCCAGCAGCCAAGGGCTCCAAGAGACCCAGTACTTC. It codes for CASSQGLQETQYF.

CDR3 residues: CSARAGEKLFF. The CDR3 DNA reads as TGCAGCGCCCGGGCGGGTGAAAAACTGTTTTTT. This chain links TRBV29-1 with TRBJ1-4, with unresolved D. The germline CDR1 and CDR2 sequences are SQVTM and ANQGSEA. The V and J ends lost 7 bases and 7 bases respectively, with 10 bases between them. This CDR3 spans 11 amino acids. Full variable domain (remainder filled in from reference TRBV29-1 and TRBJ1-4): SAVISQKPSRDICQRGTSLTIQCQVDSQVTMMFWYRQQPGQSLTLIATANQGSEATYESGFVIDKFPISRPNLTFSTLTVSNMSPEDSSIYLCSARAGEKLFFGSGTQLSVL.

This chain joins TRBV4-2 and TRBJ2-2; 9 bases agree with TRBD1. The CDR3 extends over 17 amino acids. Losses at the gene ends were 0 bases for V and 5 bases for J; bases not matched to a gene: 7. Germline lookup yields CDR1 LGHNA and CDR2 YNFKEQ. The CDR3 spells CASSQDSGTGMTGELFF. In nucleotides, the CDR3 is TGTGCCAGCAGCCAAGACTCCGGGACAGGGATGACCGGGGAGCTGTTTTTT.

The chain links TRBV5-6 to TRBJ1-1; weak D call: TRBD1 (6 bases). CDR1 is SGHDT, CDR2 YYEEEE, per germline. The CDR3 is 12 amino acids. Trimming took 4 bases from V and 4 from J, leaving 8 bases between them. The CDR3: CASSHRATEAFF. The CDR3 nucleotides are TGTGCCAGCAGCCACAGGGCCACTGAAGCTTTCTTT.

The rearrangement uses TRBV27 and TRBJ2-7; 7 nucleotides line up with TRBD1. Germline-derived CDR1 and CDR2 are MNHEY and SMNVEV (reference sequence). The CDR3 sequence is 17 residues long. V lost 5 bases to trimming and J lost 5 bases; unmatched junction nucleotides: 18. DNA of the CDR3: TGTGCCAGCAGTCCCCGAATCAACAGGGGAGTGGGCAACGAGCAGTACTTC. Its protein product is CASSPRINRGVGNEQYF.

There are a few counts of this clone. This rearrangement joins TRBV6-1 to TRBJ2-7; 10 nucleotides line up with TRBD1. Germline trimming cut 1 base from V and 4 bases from J; bases unmatched to any gene: 4. CDR3 length: 15 amino acids. The germline gives CDR1 MNHNS, CDR2 SASEGT. The CDR3 DNA follows: TGTGCCAGCAGTGAAGAAGGGACAGGGGTGTACGAGCAGTACTTC. As protein: CASSEEGTGVYEQYF.

V and J are TRBV7-3 and TRBJ2-1; the D is unclear. CDR1 and CDR2 from the germline V gene are SGHTA and FQGTGA. Trimming stripped 2 bases from V and 10 bases from J, with 12 bases between. The CDR3 loop spans 13 amino acids. DNA for the CDR3: TGTGCCAGCAGCTTACACCCGGAGTACGAGCAGTTCTTC. Its translation: CASSLHPEYEQFF.

This clone was observed once. This chain joins TRBV24-1 and TRBJ2-1; 14 nucleotides agree with TRBD2. From germline, CDR1 is KGHDR and CDR2 SFDVKD. CDR3 length: 16 residues. V trimming: 4 bases; J trimming: 7 bases; junction bases outside the gene matches: 5. The CDR3 nucleotides are TGTGCCACCAGTGACGCCGGGACTAGCGGGGGAAATGAGCAGTTCTTC. Translation: CATSDAGTSGGNEQFF.

V usage is TRBV3-1 (or the pseudogene TRBV3-2) and J usage is TRBJ2-7; 13 bases map to TRBD2. Germline lookup yields CDR1 LGHDT and CDR2 YNNKEL (reference sequence). J gave up 4 bases and V 4 bases, and 1 base lay outside the gene matches. This CDR3 comprises 14 residues. CDR3 DNA sequence: TGTGCCAGCAGCCGGACTAGCGGGAGTTACGAGCAGTACTTC. This codes for CASSRTSGSYEQYF.

This clone was found once. V and J are TRBV7-3 and TRBJ2-5, with 8 bases fitting TRBD1. The CDR3 is 14 amino acids. J lost 5 bases, V lost 5 bases, and 7 bases had no gene match. CDR1 is SGHTA, CDR2 FQGTGA, per germline. The CDR3 coding sequence is TGTGCCAGCAGCAAACAGGGGGGCCGGGAGACCCAGTACTTC. Translating gives CASSKQGGRETQYF. The variable domain in full, with the rest retrieved from reference TRBV7-3 and TRBJ2-5, is GAGVSQTPSNKVTEKGKYVELRCDPISGHTALYWYRQSLGQGPEFLIYFQGTGAADDSGLPNDRFFAVRPEGSVSTLKIQRTERGDSAVYLCASSKQGGRETQYFGPGTRLLVL.

The chain uses TRBV2 and TRBJ1-2; 9 bases are a match to TRBD1. Losses at the gene ends were 10 bases for V and 4 bases for J; bases not matched to a gene: 13. The CDR3 runs 15 residues. Germline assignment: CDR1 SNHLY and CDR2 FYNNEI. This CDR3 reads CATNSHRGQSYGYTF. DNA for the CDR3: TGTGCCACCAACTCCCACAGGGGGCAATCCTATGGCTACACCTTC.

The chain uses TRBV5-1 and TRBJ2-4, with 15 bases matching TRBD2. The junction had 7 bases not matched to a gene; V was cut back by 3 bases and J by 0 bases. This CDR3 comprises 19 residues. CDR1 is SGHRS, CDR2 YFSETQ, per germline. CDR3 residues: CASSSGLAGGPLAKNIQYF. CDR3 nucleotide sequence: TGCGCCAGCAGCTCGGGACTAGCGGGAGGCCCGCTAGCCAAAAACATTCAGTACTTC.

This sequence joins TRBV6-2 or TRBV6-3 and TRBJ2-1; D is possibly TRBD2 (6 bases). Germline V gene data show CDR1 as MNHEY and CDR2 as SVGEGT. The V end lost 2 bases, the J end lost 12 bases, and 20 bases lay between the germline ends. CDR3 size: 15 residues. CDR3 nucleotide sequence: TGTGCCAGCAGTTACGGTAGCGGCGACCCTATCCGGCAGTTCTTC. This sequence encodes CASSYGSGDPIRQFF.

The chain joins TRBV5-1 to TRBJ2-7, with 9 bases identical to TRBD1. After removal of 4 bases from V and 4 bases from J, the junction contained 6 bases not matched to a gene. The germline gives CDR1 SGHRS, CDR2 YFSETQ. The CDR3 runs to 14 residues. CDR3 region: CASSVGTGRYEQYF. The CDR3 DNA follows: TGCGCCAGCAGCGTGGGGACAGGGCGGTACGAGCAGTACTTC. The entire variable domain, with the rest obtained from reference TRBV5-1 and TRBJ2-7, is as follows: KAGVTQTPRYLIKTRGQQVTLSCSPISGHRSVSWYQQTPGQGLQFLFEYFSETQRNKGNFPGRFSGRQFSNSRSEMNVSTLELGDSALYLCASSVGTGRYEQYFGPGTRLTVT.

V usage is TRBV9 and J usage is TRBJ2-1; 12 bases fit TRBD2. The germline CDR1 and CDR2 sequences are SGDLS and YYNGEE. Trimming took 3 bases from V and 0 from J; bases not matched to a gene: 7. The CDR3 has 18 residues. CDR3 nucleotide sequence: TGTGCCAGCAGCGCCAAGCCGACTAGCGGGAGCTCCTACAATGAGCAGTTCTTC. This encodes CASSAKPTSGSSYNEQFF.

The rearrangement links TRBV7-9 to TRBJ1-5; D perhaps matches TRBD1 (6 bases). CDR3 length: 13 amino acids. Looked up from germline, CDR1 is SEHNR and CDR2 is FQNEAQ (reference sequence). V lost 9 bases to trimming and J lost 10 bases, with 19 bases between them. The CDR3 sequence: CASSRQGGEPQHF. Here the CDR3 DNA reads TGTGCCAGTTCACGGCAAGGGGGGGAACCCCAGCATTTT. Together with reference TRBV7-9 and TRBJ1-5, the CDR3 gives the full variable domain: DTGVSQNPRHKITKRGQNVTFRCDPISEHNRLYWYRQTLGQGPEFLTYFQNEAQLEKSRLLSDRFSAERPKGSFSTLEIQRTEQGDSAMYLCASSRQGGEPQHFGDGTRLSIL.

The chain employs TRBV4-3 and TRBJ1-6; TRBD1 agrees at 10 bases. Per the germline V gene, CDR1 is LGHNA and CDR2 is YSLEER. J was trimmed by 5 bases and V by 4 bases; bases with no gene match: 8. The length of the CDR3 is 17 residues. The CDR3 nucleotides are TGCGCCAGCAGCCCGGGGGGACAGGGGACCCATAATTCACCCCTCCACTTT. Protein sequence: CASSPGGQGTHNSPLHF.